The clone carrying this T cell receptor beta chain has more than one count but fewer than ten. No antigen is known for it. The data stem from a study of T cell repertoires in cytomegalovirus infection. Turning to the study itself: Used in the study were CMV epitopes, some recently identified and HLA-C-restricted, others well-studied and HLA-B-restricted. Public TCR beta signature analysis indicated the presence of both CMV infection and matching HLA type. Findings and caveats of the study: The cumulative frequency of public TCR beta families identified carriers of CMV plus the relevant HLA. Clonotypes of TCR beta that were HLA-C-restricted and CMV-specific dominated the ex vivo response.

TCRdb independently ran MiXCR on the reads; one entry per CDR3 protein. Here the sample spans roughly 730,000 distinct CDR3 sequences, about 33% being singletons. CDR1 and CDR2 from the germline V gene are LNHDA and SQIVND (reference sequence). The CDR3 has 16 amino acids. V lost 6 bases, J lost 9 bases, and 15 bases stayed unmatched. The origin of this receptor is a human donor in good health (CMV status not recorded). Some clones in this sample may be carry-over from other donors' samples. The chain is built from TRBV19 and TRBJ2-1, with 9 bases fitting TRBD1. The source was cultured PBMCs, collected from culture after CMV antigen stimulation. The CDR3 DNA reads as TGTGCCAGTAGCTGGACCGGGACAGGGTTTATTGGTGAGCAGTTCTTC. Encoded protein: CASSWTGTGFIGEQFF.